These 21 T cell receptor beta chains came from one sample sequenced in a study of OX40 agonist ivuxolimab in advanced cancers. The repertoire was sequenced with immunoSEQ multiplex PCR; TCRdb's copy has only in-frame clones and lacks some. The sample includes approximately 89,000 clones, about 91% of them seen just once. The sequenced sample was CD4+ or CD8+ T cells sorted from blood, obtained in a trial of the OX40 agonist ivuxolimab. Source of these receptors: an adult with an advanced solid tumor such as melanoma, head and neck, liver or kidney cancer.

J is TRBJ2-7 and V is TRBV7-9; the D is unclear. The CDR3 is made up of 12 amino acids. Between the trimmed V and J ends, which lost 5 bases and 0 bases, there was a span of 5 bases. Germline-derived CDR1 and CDR2 are SEHNR and FQNEAQ (reference sequence). CDR3 in amino acids: CASSPRSYEQYF. The CDR3 nucleotides are TGTGCCAGCAGCCCCCGCTCCTACGAGCAGTACTTC.

The V gene is TRBV7-9, the J gene TRBJ1-2; no firm D call. Germline V gene data show CDR1 as SEHNR and CDR2 as FQNEAQ (reference sequence). CDR3 size: 14 residues. V lost 1 base, J lost 4 bases, and 10 bases lay in between. CDR3 residues: CASSLVVGSYGYTF. The CDR3 DNA reads as TGTGCCAGCAGCTTAGTGGTGGGTAGCTATGGCTACACCTTC.

This clone showed up just once. The rearrangement joins TRBV7-3 to TRBJ2-1; maybe TRBD2 (6 bases). The germline CDR1 and CDR2 sequences are SGHTA and FQGTGA. This CDR3 comprises 19 residues. Trimming shortened V by 1 base and J by 2 bases, and 21 bases separated the two germline ends. In DNA form, the CDR3 reads TGTGCCAGCAGCTTAAGATTGTCTGGAGGCGGGAAGACCTACAATGAGCAGTTCTTC. Encoded protein: CASSLRLSGGGKTYNEQFF.

V is TRBV4-3 and J is TRBJ1-1, with unresolved D. The CDR3 length is 12 residues. CDR1 and CDR2 from the germline V gene are LGHNA and YSLEER. V lost 3 bases and J 11 bases, leaving 13 bases between the germline ends. CDR3 sequence (DNA): TGCGCCAGCAGCCAGGGCGCTACGGCCGCTTTCTTT. As protein: CASSQGATAAFF.

The rearrangement links TRBV27 to TRBJ2-3; D possibly uses TRBD1 or TRBD2 (5 bases each). With 7 bases removed from V and 2 bases from J, the gap between germline ends came to 13 bases. CDR3 length: 14 amino acids. Germline V CDR1 and CDR2: MNHEY, SMNVEV (reference sequence). The CDR3 DNA reads as TGTGCCAGCAATAGAGGGACCCCCACAGATACGCAGTATTTT. Its translation is CASNRGTPTDTQYF.

This sequence joins TRBV11-3 and TRBJ2-1; D possibly corresponds to TRBD1 (6 bases). V gave up 5 bases and J gave up 7 bases, with 12 bases separating them. This CDR3 region has 13 residues. The germline V gene encodes CDR1 SGHNT and CDR2 YENEEA. The CDR3 sequence is CASSIPQGNEQFF. For the CDR3, the DNA is TGTGCCAGCAGCATCCCACAGGGTAATGAGCAGTTCTTC.

This rearrangement joins TRBV5-1 to TRBJ2-1; TRBD2 matches at 9 bases. V was pared by 6 bases and J by 2 bases, with 9 bases of the junction left unmatched. Germline V gene sequence: CDR1 SGHRS, CDR2 YFSETQ. The CDR3 contains 16 residues. CDR3 sequence (DNA): TGCGCCAGCACGCGGGTCGCGGGAGGGACCTACAATGAGCAGTTCTTC. Protein product: CASTRVAGGTYNEQFF.

The chain joins TRBV9 to TRBJ1-4, with D uncertain. CDR3 length: 14 amino acids. Germline V CDR1 and CDR2: SGDLS, YYNGEE. V lost 5 bases, J lost 1 base, and 9 bases lay in between. The CDR3 reads CASSAPGTNEKLFF. The CDR3 DNA follows: TGTGCCAGCAGTGCCCCCGGAACTAATGAAAAACTGTTTTTT. Complete variable domain (other parts from reference TRBV9 and TRBJ1-4): DSGVTQTPKHLITATGQRVTLRCSPRSGDLSVYWYQQSLDQGLQFLIQYYNGEERAKGNILERFSAQQFPDLHSELNLSSLELGDSALYFCASSAPGTNEKLFFGSGTQLSVL.

The chain employs TRBV4-1 and TRBJ2-7; 14 nucleotides match TRBD2. V was clipped by 4 bases and J by 4 bases; unmatched bases: 6. There are 16 residues in the CDR3. The germline V gene has CDR1 MGHRA and CDR2 YSYEKL. CDR3 DNA sequence: TGCGCCAGCAGCCCCGGGACTAGCGGGAGCCCTTACGAGCAGTACTTC. As protein: CASSPGTSGSPYEQYF.

The chain carries TRBV7-3 and TRBJ2-2; a weak D match, TRBD2 (5 bases). CDR3 size: 13 residues. Per the germline V gene, CDR1 is SGHTA and CDR2 is FQGTGA. The ends were cut back, 5 bases at V and 8 bases at J, with 12 bases in the middle. CDR3 DNA: TGTGCCAGCAGCCAAACTAGTGCTGGGGAGCTGTTTTTT. Translated, it gives CASSQTSAGELFF.

The genes are TRBV10-2 and TRBJ2-4; D tentatively reads TRBD1 or TRBD2 (5 bases each). Per the germline V gene, CDR1 is WSHSY and CDR2 is SAAADI. CDR3 length: 16 amino acids. V gave up 8 bases and J gave up 0 bases, with 17 bases separating them. The CDR3 sequence: CASGPTGALAKNIQYF. As DNA, the CDR3 is TGCGCCAGCGGCCCCACCGGGGCTCTAGCCAAAAACATTCAGTACTTC.

The chain has TRBV29-1 and TRBJ1-1, with 12 positions matching TRBD1. The CDR3 has 13 residues. CDR1 and CDR2 (germline): SQVTM, ANQGSEA. The CDR3 nucleotides read TGCGGCGGGGGACAGGGGGCGAACACTGAAGCTTTCTTT. It is translated as CGGGQGANTEAFF.

This clone showed up just once. The CDR3 nucleotides read TGCGCCAGCAGCCCTCGGGGCCCCTACGAGCAGTACTTC. Amino acids: CASSPRGPYEQYF. The genes are TRBV5-1 and TRBJ2-7; D could derive from TRBD1 or TRBD2 (5 bases each). Deletions cut 4 bases from V and 2 bases from J, with 10 bases between. Germline V gene lookup returns CDR1 SGHRS and CDR2 YFSETQ. The CDR3 has 13 amino acids.

The chain carries TRBV7-3 and TRBJ1-1, with no clear D. There are 13 residues in the CDR3. The germline V gene has CDR1 SGHTA and CDR2 FQGTGA. V lost 5 bases and J 8 bases, leaving 15 bases between the germline ends. DNA for the CDR3: TGTGCCAGCAGCACGGATCCCGGCTCCGAAGCTTTCTTT. This translates into CASSTDPGSEAFF.

V and J are TRBV19 and TRBJ1-5; possibly TRBD1 for D (6 bases). With 10 bases removed from V and 2 bases from J, the gap between germline ends came to 18 bases. CDR3 length equals 15 residues. Germline-derived CDR1 and CDR2 are LNHDA and SQIVND (reference sequence). The CDR3 region is CATKNGGAGNQPQHF. The DNA for the CDR3 is TGTGCCACTAAAAATGGGGGGGCCGGCAATCAGCCCCAGCATTTT.

The chain is built from TRBV30 and TRBJ2-1; 9 bases align to TRBD2. With 7 bases clipped from V and 8 bases from J, the junction kept 12 bases outside the gene matches. The CDR3 is 14 amino acids. Germline V gives CDR1 GTSNPN, CDR2 SVGIG (reference sequence). The CDR3: CAYESLAGFYEQFF. CDR3 nucleotide sequence: TGTGCCTACGAGAGCCTAGCGGGATTTTATGAGCAGTTCTTC.

The CDR3 protein is CASSLPLSSGNTIYF. DNA of the CDR3: TGTGCCAGCAGTTTGCCTCTAAGCTCTGGAAACACCATATATTTT. This chain links TRBV28 with TRBJ1-3; D remains ambiguous. The germline CDR1 and CDR2 sequences are MDHEN and SYDVKM. The ends were cut back, 3 bases at V and 0 bases at J, with 9 bases in the middle. The CDR3 has 15 amino acids.

The chain links TRBV28 to TRBJ1-5, with 7 bases aligning to TRBD1. After removal of 9 bases from V and 1 base from J, the junction contained 6 bases not matched to a gene. From germline, CDR1 is MDHEN and CDR2 SYDVKM. This CDR3 comprises 14 residues. CDR3 amino acids: CASRQGGSNQPQHF. CDR3 coding DNA: TGTGCCAGTCGACAGGGAGGGAGCAATCAGCCCCAGCATTTT.

The J gene is TRBJ2-1, the V gene TRBV29-1; a possible D gene is TRBD2 (5 bases). The CDR3 runs 13 residues. Germline CDR1 is SQVTM and CDR2 is ANQGSEA. The CDR3 is CRPGGSSYNEQFF. CDR3 sequence (DNA): TGCAGACCCGGAGGAAGCTCCTACAATGAGCAGTTCTTC.

The chain employs TRBV5-4 and TRBJ2-6; 8 nucleotides align to TRBD2. Germline V gene lookup returns CDR1 SGHNT and CDR2 YYREEE (reference sequence). This CDR3 is built from 15 residues. The J segment lost 4 bases and the V segment lost 4 bases, leaving 4 bases of the junction unmatched. The DNA for the CDR3 is TGTGCCAGCAGCCCGGCGGGGGGAGGGGCCAACGTCCTGACTTTC. Translating it yields CASSPAGGGANVLTF.

The rearrangement uses TRBV29-1 and TRBJ1-1, with D possibly TRBD1 on 6 matching bases. The V end was cut by 5 bases, the J end by 3 bases, with 13 bases between. Germline values: CDR1 SQVTM, CDR2 ANQGSEA. CDR3 size: 13 residues. This chain's CDR3 is CSVWVGGYTEAFF. In DNA form, the CDR3 reads TGCAGCGTTTGGGTAGGGGGGTACACTGAAGCTTTCTTT.